Following are 5 T cell receptor beta chains from one sample sequenced in a study of blood T cell repertoires in COVID-19. Generated by immunoSEQ multiplex PCR, the TCRdb table keeps only in-frame clones and is missing some. Among around 270,000 clones listed, about four fifths were seen once. Sequenced sample: peripheral blood. These receptors all come from a person aged 70 to 80 with COVID-19, enrolled during active disease.

V usage is TRBV7-2 and J usage is TRBJ2-5, with D perhaps matching TRBD2 (5 bases). This CDR3 is built from 16 residues. The germline gives CDR1 SGHTA, CDR2 FQGNSA. The V end was cut by 7 bases, the J end by 4 bases, with 22 bases between. CDR3 sequence (DNA): TGTGCCAGCACCCCACCGGGGAGTCGGGTCGCAGAGACCCAGTACTTC. This sequence encodes CASTPPGSRVAETQYF.

The table lists this clone with a few counts. The genes are TRBV2 and TRBJ2-4, with 10 bases that match TRBD1. J was trimmed by 0 bases and V by 4 bases; bases with no gene match: 9. Germline values: CDR1 SNHLY, CDR2 FYNNEI. The CDR3 length is 18 residues. The CDR3 bases are TGTGCCAGCAGTGGGCGGACAGGGGGGCCGGGAGCCAAAAACATTCAGTACTTC. Protein: CASSGRTGGPGAKNIQYF.

The chain combines TRBV9 with TRBJ2-4; D possibly corresponds to TRBD1 (6 bases). Deletions cut 4 bases from V and 1 base from J, with 12 bases between. The length of the CDR3 is 15 residues. The germline gives CDR1 SGDLS, CDR2 YYNGEE. The CDR3 DNA sequence: TGTGCCAGCAGCCCCCAGGACAGTGCCAAAAACATTCAGTACTTC. Its protein is CASSPQDSAKNIQYF.

J is TRBJ1-1 and V is TRBV30, with no clear D. Germline V gives CDR1 GTSNPN, CDR2 SVGIG (reference sequence). The length of the CDR3 is 14 residues. The germline V and J ends were trimmed by 4 bases and 3 bases, with 15 bases remaining between them. The CDR3 DNA sequence: TGTGCCTGGACCCGGGGTCGGAGGGACACTGAAGCTTTCTTT. Translation: CAWTRGRRDTEAFF.

The chain links TRBV9 to TRBJ1-4; perhaps TRBD1 as D (6 bases). The V gene's germline CDR1 is SGDLS and CDR2 YYNGEE. CDR3 size: 19 residues. The germline V and J ends were trimmed by 0 bases and 2 bases, with 20 bases remaining between them. CDR3 sequence reads: CASSVAIGGGTGTNEKLFF. The CDR3 bases are TGTGCCAGCAGCGTAGCTATCGGTGGGGGCACTGGCACTAATGAAAAACTGTTTTTT.